Following are 27 T cell receptor beta chains from one sample sequenced in a study of cytomegalovirus exposure and HLA in healthy donors. Amplification used 60 Vbeta primers and 13 Jbeta primers. Using immunoSEQ multiplex PCR, the repertoire was profiled, and TCRdb retains in-frame clones only, with some absent. Among some 100,000 clones listed, around 74% were seen once. The material sequenced was PBMCs. These TCRs come from a woman between 70 and 85 years old in good health and CMV-seropositive.

The genes are TRBV10-2 and TRBJ1-6, with 7 positions matching TRBD1. This CDR3 region has 14 residues. Looked up from germline, CDR1 is WSHSY and CDR2 is SAAADI. With 8 bases clipped from V and 5 bases from J, the junction kept 6 bases outside the gene matches. In DNA, the CDR3 is TGCGCCAGCGCTTTAACAGGGGATAATTCACCCCTCCACTTT. Residues: CASALTGDNSPLHF.

The chain links TRBV11-1 to TRBJ2-3; TRBD2 aligns across 10 bases. Germline values: CDR1 SGHAT, CDR2 FQDESV (reference sequence). V lost 1 base and J lost 4; bases outside the gene matches: 2. The CDR3 contains 15 residues. The CDR3 DNA follows: TGTGCCAGCAGCTTAGGGCTAGCGGGGGCAGATACGCAGTATTTT. It specifies CASSLGLAGADTQYF.

The chain combines TRBV14 with TRBJ1-3, with a tentative D call TRBD1 (6 bases). Per the germline V gene, CDR1 is SGHDN and CDR2 is FVKESK. V was clipped by 3 bases and J by 0 bases, with 15 bases between them. The CDR3 is made up of 17 amino acids. The CDR3 DNA reads as TGTGCCAGCAGCCAGTACGGGTACAGGGCCTCTGGAAACACCATATATTTT. Its protein is CASSQYGYRASGNTIYF.

The CDR3 DNA follows: TGTGCCAGCAGCCAACCCCCCGGACTAGCCGCCCACGAGCAGTACTTC. This gives the protein CASSQPPGLAAHEQYF. V gene TRBV4-2 combines with J gene TRBJ2-7, with 8 bases identical to TRBD2. Germline CDR1 and CDR2: LGHNA and YNFKEQ. CDR3 size: 16 residues. With V trimmed by 2 bases and J by 5 bases, 11 bases remained unmatched.

About this clone itself: Within the sample, other DNA sequences also encode this same CDR3. The rearrangement uses TRBV5-4 and TRBJ2-2; TRBD1 matches at 8 bases. The ends lost 0 bases at V and 5 bases at J; junction bases unmatched: 3. Germline CDR1 is SGHNT and CDR2 is YYREEE (reference sequence). This CDR3 contains 15 residues. The CDR3 spells CASSLGQGSTGELFF. CDR3 DNA: TGTGCCAGCAGCTTGGGACAGGGGAGTACCGGGGAGCTGTTTTTT.

This clone is a singleton in its sample. The chain employs TRBV28 and TRBJ2-3, with no clear D. Trimming took off 8 bases at V and 1 base at J, with 10 bases between the two ends. CDR1 is MDHEN and CDR2 is SYDVKM in the germline V gene. CDR3 length: 13 residues. The CDR3 DNA follows: TGTGCCAGCTCGGTAGAGGGCACAGATACGCAGTATTTT. Its translation: CASSVEGTDTQYF.

The sample holds one count of this clone. The J gene is TRBJ2-1, the V gene TRBV5-8, with D possibly TRBD2 on 5 matching bases. The CDR3 loop spans 12 amino acids. Germline V CDR1 and CDR2: SGHTS, YDEGEE. V was clipped by 2 bases and J by 8 bases, with 8 bases between them. CDR3 coding DNA: TGTGCCAGCAGCTTAGAGGGTGATGAGCAGTTCTTC. This sequence encodes CASSLEGDEQFF.

This chain connects TRBV27 to TRBJ1-2; TRBD1 agrees at 9 bases. V gave up 6 bases and J gave up 7 bases; unmatched junction bases: 12. The CDR3 spans 15 residues. Looked up from germline, CDR1 is MNHEY and CDR2 is SMNVEV (reference sequence). CDR3 sequence reads: CASSLLGQGVGGYTF. In DNA form, the CDR3 reads TGTGCCAGCAGCCTTTTGGGACAGGGCGTCGGTGGCTACACCTTC.

The chain employs TRBV5-1 and TRBJ1-1; 9 bases are a match to TRBD1. The germline CDR1 and CDR2 sequences are SGHRS and YFSETQ. The ends lost 4 bases at V and 3 bases at J; junction bases unmatched: 7. This CDR3 comprises 15 residues. The CDR3 reads CASSPGQGVHTEAFF. CDR3 in DNA: TGCGCCAGCAGCCCGGGACAGGGTGTTCACACTGAAGCTTTCTTT.

V and J are TRBV5-8 and TRBJ2-1; D possibly corresponds to TRBD1 (6 bases). Germline loops: CDR1 SGHTS, CDR2 YDEGEE. V dropped 4 bases and J dropped 6 bases, with 14 bases sitting between them. This CDR3 is 14 amino acids long. The CDR3 DNA reads as TGTGCCAGCAGCCGTCGGACAGCTCCCAATGAGCAGTTCTTC. This translates into CASSRRTAPNEQFF.

The rearrangement uses TRBV6-1 and TRBJ1-3, with D possibly being TRBD1 (5 bases). Trimming took off 4 bases at V and 0 bases at J, with 16 bases between the two ends. This CDR3 is built from 17 residues. The germline V gene has CDR1 MNHNS and CDR2 SASEGT. This chain's CDR3 is CASSVGGGGYSGNTIYF. As DNA, the CDR3 is TGTGCCAGCAGTGTTGGGGGGGGAGGTTACTCTGGAAACACCATATATTTT.

The J gene is TRBJ2-5, the V gene TRBV29-1; D unresolved. The CDR3 covers 13 residues. Trimming cost V 7 bases and J 0 bases, with 12 bases left between them. Germline CDR1 SQVTM, CDR2 ANQGSEA. CDR3 sequence (DNA): TGCAGCGCCCGACTCAAGTACCAAGAGACCCAGTACTTC. It yields the protein CSARLKYQETQYF.

This clone was observed a handful of times. The V and J genes are TRBV6-5 and TRBJ1-3, with D perhaps TRBD1 (5 bases). The CDR3 spans 15 residues. The V gene's germline CDR1 is MNHEY and CDR2 SVGAGI. The V end was cut by 2 bases, the J end by 0 bases, with 8 bases between. CDR3: CASSYAGRSGNTIYF. In DNA, the CDR3 is TGTGCCAGCAGTTACGCAGGGCGCTCTGGAAACACCATATATTTT.

The rearrangement joins TRBV6-5 to TRBJ1-5; D gene unclear. The CDR3 consists of 13 residues. The germline V gene has CDR1 MNHEY and CDR2 SVGAGI. V lost 6 bases to trimming and J lost 1 base, with 7 bases between them. CDR3 amino acids: CASSAVSNQPQHF. CDR3 DNA: TGTGCCAGCAGCGCGGTAAGCAATCAGCCCCAGCATTTT.

The table lists this clone with a few counts. This rearrangement joins TRBV5-1 to TRBJ2-2, with a possible D match to TRBD1 (6 bases). The germline V and J ends were trimmed by 0 bases and 7 bases, with 16 bases remaining between them. In germline, CDR1 is SGHRS, CDR2 YFSETQ. The CDR3 runs to 16 residues. CDR3 nucleotides: TGCGCCAGCAGCTTGGCCGTCCAGGGGATGAGCGGGGAGCTGTTTTTT. This encodes CASSLAVQGMSGELFF.

The chain links TRBV11-1 to TRBJ2-5, with TRBD1 matching over 7 bases. The CDR3 has 16 amino acids. V was clipped by 0 bases and J by 2 bases; unmatched bases: 6. The germline V gene encodes CDR1 SGHAT and CDR2 FQDESV (reference sequence). CDR3 sequence: CASSLAETGPQETQYF. CDR3 sequence (DNA): TGTGCCAGCAGCTTAGCGGAGACAGGGCCACAAGAGACCCAGTACTTC.

V gene TRBV7-3 combines with J gene TRBJ2-3; a weak D match, TRBD1 (5 bases). Between the trimmed V and J ends, which lost 1 base and 3 bases, there was a span of 11 bases. This CDR3 comprises 15 residues. Germline CDR1 and CDR2: SGHTA and FQGTGA. This chain's CDR3 is CASSLSGRVTDTQYF. The DNA of the CDR3 is TGTGCCAGCAGCTTAAGCGGCAGGGTGACAGATACGCAGTATTTT.

The chain combines TRBV4-3 with TRBJ1-1; D remains ambiguous. There are 16 residues in the CDR3. The germline V gene has CDR1 LGHNA and CDR2 YSLEER. The V end lost 1 base, the J end lost 1 base, and 13 bases lay between the germline ends. CDR3 bases: TGCGCCAGCAGCCAAGGGGCTGGGCGCCGGAACACTGAAGCTTTCTTT. Translated: CASSQGAGRRNTEAFF.

The rearrangement links TRBV5-1 to TRBJ2-7, with TRBD1 matching over 8 bases. The CDR3 covers 15 residues. The J segment lost 1 base and the V segment lost 4 bases, leaving 7 bases of the junction unmatched. Germline V gives CDR1 SGHRS, CDR2 YFSETQ. CDR3 sequence reads: CASSMPGGRSYEQYF. The DNA for the CDR3 is TGCGCCAGCAGCATGCCAGGGGGCAGGTCCTACGAGCAGTACTTC.

The chain couples TRBV27 to TRBJ1-4; D ambiguous. The germline V and J ends were trimmed by 6 bases and 0 bases, with 11 bases remaining between them. This CDR3 has 15 residues. Germline CDR1 and CDR2: MNHEY and SMNVEV (reference sequence). The CDR3: CASRLGVATNEKLFF. As DNA, the CDR3 is TGTGCCAGCAGACTCGGGGTTGCAACTAATGAAAAACTGTTTTTT.

The V and J genes are TRBV6-5 and TRBJ2-7, with 10 bases identical to TRBD1. J lost 7 bases, V lost 10 bases, and 10 bases had no gene match. From germline, CDR1 is MNHEY and CDR2 SVGAGI. The CDR3 is 13 residues long. CDR3 residues: CATRWTGGGEQYF. The CDR3 DNA follows: TGTGCCACTAGGTGGACAGGGGGTGGAGAGCAGTACTTC.

The chain carries TRBV28 and TRBJ1-4; the D is unclear. With 10 bases removed from V and 8 bases from J, the gap between germline ends came to 14 bases. This CDR3 region has 12 residues. From germline, CDR1 is MDHEN and CDR2 SYDVKM. The CDR3 DNA reads TGTGCCACCCAAGGAGGGAGGGAAAAACTGTTTTTT. It codes for CATQGGREKLFF.

This clone turned up a few times. The rearrangement links TRBV7-2 to TRBJ1-2; 8 bases are shared with TRBD1. The junction had 4 bases not matched to a gene; V was cut back by 0 bases and J by 7 bases. Per the germline V gene, CDR1 is SGHTA and CDR2 is FQGNSA. This CDR3 region has 14 residues. The CDR3 sequence: CASSLAPGGGGYTF. CDR3 DNA sequence: TGTGCCAGCAGCTTAGCCCCAGGGGGCGGTGGCTACACCTTC.

V usage is TRBV10-3 and J usage is TRBJ2-7; 10 positions agree with TRBD2. The V and J ends lost 4 bases and 3 bases, in that order; junction bases with no gene match: 6. Per germline, CDR1 ENHRY and CDR2 SYGVKD. This CDR3 has 15 residues. The CDR3 region is CAISGSLAGVYEQYF. The CDR3 DNA follows: TGTGCCATCAGTGGGAGTCTAGCGGGAGTCTACGAGCAGTACTTC.

This clone counts as large. V is TRBV7-9 and J is TRBJ2-5; 10 bases agree with TRBD1. The V gene end was trimmed by 5 bases and the J gene end by 2 bases; junction bases not matched to a gene: 11. The CDR3 extends over 17 amino acids. Germline lookup yields CDR1 SEHNR and CDR2 FQNEAQ (reference sequence). CDR3 nucleotide sequence: TGTGCCAGCAGCCTGAGACAGGGGGCAAGTAGGCAAGAGACCCAGTACTTC. Protein sequence: CASSLRQGASRQETQYF.

This clone was recorded a few times. The V call is TRBV2, the J call TRBJ2-7; D not certain. Looked up from germline, CDR1 is SNHLY and CDR2 is FYNNEI. V lost 1 base to trimming and J lost 3 bases, with 4 bases between them. This CDR3 is 12 amino acids long. CDR3 loop: CASSEVIYEQYF. The CDR3, as DNA: TGTGCCAGCAGTGAAGTCATCTACGAGCAGTACTTC.

This clone has just one count. The chain joins TRBV18 to TRBJ2-7, with D maybe TRBD2 (6 bases). This CDR3 region has 13 residues. Deletions cut 3 bases from V and 2 bases from J, with 8 bases between. Germline CDR1 and CDR2: KGHSH and LQKENI. CDR3: CASSPPGAYEQYF. DNA of the CDR3: TGTGCCAGCTCACCTCCGGGGGCCTACGAGCAGTACTTC. The complete variable domain, with remaining parts taken from reference TRBV18 and TRBJ2-7, reads NAGVMQNPRHLVRRRGQEARLRCSPMKGHSHVYWYRQLPEEGLKFMVYLQKENIIDESGMPKERFSAEFPKEGPSILRIQQVVRGDSAAYFCASSPPGAYEQYFGPGTRLTVT.